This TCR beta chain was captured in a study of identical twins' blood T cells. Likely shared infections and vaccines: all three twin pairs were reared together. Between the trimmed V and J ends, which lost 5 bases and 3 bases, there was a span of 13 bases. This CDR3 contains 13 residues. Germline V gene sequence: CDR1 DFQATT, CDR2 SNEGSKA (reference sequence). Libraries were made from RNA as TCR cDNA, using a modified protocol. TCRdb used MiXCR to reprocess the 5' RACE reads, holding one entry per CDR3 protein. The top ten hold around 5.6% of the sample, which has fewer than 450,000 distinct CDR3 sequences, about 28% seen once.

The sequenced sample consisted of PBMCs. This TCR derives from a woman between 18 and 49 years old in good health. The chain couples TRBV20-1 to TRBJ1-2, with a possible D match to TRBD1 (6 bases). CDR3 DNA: TGCAGTGCTCACTTGGACAGAGACTATGGCTACACCTTC. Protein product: CSAHLDRDYGYTF.